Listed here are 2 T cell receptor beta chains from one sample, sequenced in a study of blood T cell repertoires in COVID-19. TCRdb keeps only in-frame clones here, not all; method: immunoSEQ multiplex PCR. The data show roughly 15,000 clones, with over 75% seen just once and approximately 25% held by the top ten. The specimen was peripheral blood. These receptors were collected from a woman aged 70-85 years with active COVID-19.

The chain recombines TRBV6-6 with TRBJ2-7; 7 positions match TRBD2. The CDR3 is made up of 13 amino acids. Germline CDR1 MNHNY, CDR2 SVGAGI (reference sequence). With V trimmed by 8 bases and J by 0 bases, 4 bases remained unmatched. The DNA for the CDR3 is TGTGCCAGCTTGCGGGAGCTCTCCTACGAGCAGTACTTC. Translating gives CASLRELSYEQYF.

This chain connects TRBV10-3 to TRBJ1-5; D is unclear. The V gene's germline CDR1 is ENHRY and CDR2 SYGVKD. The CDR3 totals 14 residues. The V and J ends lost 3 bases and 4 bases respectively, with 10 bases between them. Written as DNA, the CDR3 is TGTGCCATCAGTGATTCTACGGAGAATCAGCCCCAGCATTTT. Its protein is CAISDSTENQPQHF.